The clone carrying this T cell receptor beta chain was recorded at least ten times. V dropped 5 bases and J dropped 4; count of bases not matched to a gene: 9. The CDR3 runs 15 residues. Germline CDR1 and CDR2: MNHNY and SVGAGI (reference sequence). Time point given: pre-sensitization, week 0. The treatment: therapeutic diphenylcyclopropenone sensitization with weekly scalp DPC. Via MiXCR, TCRdb re-called the RACE reads, giving one row per CDR3 protein. The data hold fewer than 300,000 distinct CDR3 sequences, with about 9% observed a single time. This specimen belongs to a study of human T cells and chemical hapten exposure.

The TCR was taken from a woman aged 40 to 49 with alopecia areata. Some clones in this sample may be carry-over from other donors' samples. The V gene is TRBV6-6, the J gene TRBJ2-7, with 9 bases lining up with TRBD1. Sequencing used whole blood, obtained in connection with sensitization to the hapten diphenylcyclopropenone (DPC). The CDR3 sequence is CASSTTGTGIYEQYF. The CDR3 DNA reads TGTGCCAGCAGTACCACCGGGACAGGGATATACGAGCAGTACTTC.